This T cell receptor (beta chain) was sequenced in a study of CD8 T cells in Susac syndrome. The overall study: Patients with Susac syndrome were therapy-naive, on corticosteroids, or on intravenous immunoglobulin alone at the time that blood was drawn.

V dropped 4 bases and J dropped 4 bases, with 11 bases sitting between them. Per the germline V gene, CDR1 is SQVTM and CDR2 is ANQGSEA. CDR3 size: 12 residues. Random-hexamer reverse transcription was applied to roughly 0.5 to 1 ug RNA. In TCRdb, the immunoSEQ multiplex PCR reads were re-called with MiXCR into one record per CDR3 protein. The sample lists 95,000 to 150,000 distinct CDR3 sequences, roughly 95% occurring once. While CD8+ and CD4+ T cells were isolated negatively, TEMRA cells were enriched by FACS. V is TRBV29-1 and J is TRBJ2-7, with D unclear. The clonotype originates from a human donor with Susac syndrome. Sequencing was carried out using CD4+ T cells from PBMCs. CDR3 amino acids: CSVVNFWYEQYF. CDR3 nucleotide sequence: TGCAGCGTTGTTAACTTTTGGTACGAGCAGTACTTC.